These T cell receptor beta chains were read from a single sample in a study of TIL therapy for anti-PD-1-resistant metastatic lung cancer. Method: immunoSEQ multiplex PCR; TCRdb's copy keeps in-frame clones and lacks some. The sample holds 45,000 to 60,000 clones; roughly 70% are singletons and the top ten take approximately 5.6%. The sample was tumor tissue, taken at baseline. Source of these receptors: a person aged 25 to 85 with non-small cell lung cancer. Both conserved end residues are part of each CDR3. Fields, in order: V gene, J gene, CDR3 protein.

TRBV30	TRBJ1-2	CAWSSGANYGYTF
TRBV11-3	TRBJ1-4	CASSLVWEPGGKLFF
TRBV11-2	TRBJ2-1	CASNPVRTNEQFF
TRBV7-9	TRBJ1-4	CASSSDRQGAAEKLFF
TRBV11-2	TRBJ2-7	CASSLYVGGPNYEQYF
TRBV30	TRBJ2-5	CAWSAAPRYQETQYF
TRBV7-3	TRBJ1-1	CASSLTAAANTEAFF
TRBV29-1	TRBJ1-1	CSGCEAMNTEAFF
TRBV9	TRBJ2-1	CASSVQGGGTGNEQFF
TRBV11-1	TRBJ1-2	CASSFYGGNYGYTF
TRBV9	TRBJ1-4	CASSRNEKLFF
TRBV9	TRBJ1-2	CASSAQTGGAGYTF
TRBV5-1	TRBJ2-2	CASSLEAQVNTGELFF
TRBV30	TRBJ2-5	CAWSVRGGSKTQYF
TRBV28	TRBJ2-7	CASSFGDGWYEQYF
TRBV7-9	TRBJ2-7	CASSSPRSYGEGRYEQYF
TRBV7-8	TRBJ2-7	CASRGSSYEQYF
TRBV27	TRBJ2-5	CATGTAGETQYF
TRBV30	TRBJ1-3	CAWSVRGQRLFSGNTIYF
TRBV28	TRBJ2-3	CASSYGGGSTDTQYF